One and the same sample provided the 24 T cell receptor beta chains below, sequenced in a study of CD8+ T cells in alopecia areata. Extraction of RNA preceded its reverse transcription into cDNA, which served as the sequencing template. The method was immunoSEQ multiplex PCR; TCRdb's version includes in-frame clones alone and lacks a portion of them. The repertoire holds 110,000 to 150,000 clones, with about 56% as singletons. Described treatment: oral pan-JAK inhibitor, 5-10 mg twice daily. Sequencing was performed on CD8+ T cells sorted from blood, taken at week 4, from a patient treated with tofacitinib. The origin of the receptors is a human donor with alopecia areata.

The chain uses TRBV29-1 and TRBJ1-1; D remains ambiguous. The CDR3 loop spans 13 amino acids. Germline V gives CDR1 SQVTM, CDR2 ANQGSEA. V shed 5 bases and J shed 0 bases, with 10 bases lying between them. This CDR3 is CSVFGQMNTEAFF. CDR3 sequence (DNA): TGCAGCGTTTTTGGGCAGATGAACACTGAAGCTTTCTTT.

This clone showed up just a few times. The chain carries TRBV29-1 and TRBJ2-7; the match to TRBD1 covers 9 bases. Germline CDR1 is SQVTM and CDR2 is ANQGSEA. This CDR3 comprises 13 residues. Germline trimming cut 3 bases from V and 7 bases from J; bases unmatched to any gene: 7. CDR3 DNA: TGCAGCGTTGACGGACAGGGGAAAGGGGAGCAGTACTTC. Protein sequence: CSVDGQGKGEQYF.

A remark on this clone: Other DNA sequences from this sample encode an identical CDR3 as well. The chain uses TRBV30 and TRBJ1-1; no clear D gene. The CDR3 has 14 amino acids. Germline V gene sequence: CDR1 GTSNPN, CDR2 SVGIG (reference sequence). V was pared by 0 bases and J by 0 bases, with 8 bases between. CDR3 in DNA: TGTGCCTGGAGTGTAATAGGAATGAACACTGAAGCTTTCTTT. This codes for CAWSVIGMNTEAFF.

In DNA, the CDR3 is TGCGCCAGCAGTCAATCAGGAGGCCCCCAAGCCTACGAGCAGTACTTC. Amino acid sequence: CASSQSGGPQAYEQYF. This chain links TRBV23-1 with TRBJ2-7; weak D call: TRBD2 (5 bases). TRBV23-1 falls under the ORF class, with uncertain function. The CDR3 has 16 residues. Trimming removed 0 bases from V and 2 bases from J, with 14 bases in between.

The CDR3 region is CASALQDRAHEQFF. The CDR3 DNA reads TGTGCCAGCGCCCTACAGGACAGGGCACATGAGCAGTTCTTC. The chain combines TRBV5-4 with TRBJ2-1; 8 nucleotides match TRBD1. Germline V gene data show CDR1 as SGHNT and CDR2 as YYREEE (reference sequence). The CDR3 loop spans 14 amino acids. Trimming removed 7 bases from V and 8 bases from J; junction bases left unmatched: 11. The full variable domain, in which reference TRBV5-4 and TRBJ2-1 provide the parts outside the CDR3, is ETGVTQSPTHLIKTRGQQVTLRCSSQSGHNTVSWYQQALGQGPQFIFQYYREEENGRGNFPPRFSGLQFPNYSSELNVNALELDDSALYLCASALQDRAHEQFFGPGTRLTVL.

The gene calls are TRBV5-1 and TRBJ1-1; D uncertain. V lost 0 bases and J lost 3, with 15 bases in between. Germline V lookup: CDR1 SGHRS, CDR2 YFSETQ. CDR3 length: 16 amino acids. The CDR3 protein is CASSLAQIRLDTEAFF. In DNA, the CDR3 is TGCGCCAGCAGCTTGGCACAAATCAGGCTTGACACTGAAGCTTTCTTT. The full variable domain, rest sourced from reference TRBV5-1 and TRBJ1-1, is KAGVTQTPRYLIKTRGQQVTLSCSPISGHRSVSWYQQTPGQGLQFLFEYFSETQRNKGNFPGRFSGRQFSNSRSEMNVSTLELGDSALYLCASSLAQIRLDTEAFFGQGTRLTVV.

The chain is built from TRBV6-5 and TRBJ2-2; TRBD2 might be the D (5 bases). Germline loops: CDR1 MNHEY, CDR2 SVGAGI. The CDR3 covers 12 residues. Trimming removed 4 bases from V and 7 bases from J, with 7 bases in between. The CDR3 DNA reads TGTGCCAGCAGTTCGGGGAACGGGGAGCTGTTTTTT. Encoded protein: CASSSGNGELFF.

The CDR3 sequence: CASGRAAYEQYF. Here the CDR3 DNA reads TGTGCTAGTGGTAGGGCAGCCTACGAGCAGTACTTC. The genes are TRBV12-5 and TRBJ2-7; the D is unclear. The CDR3 has 12 residues. The V end lost 5 bases, the J end lost 2 bases, and 7 bases lay between the germline ends. Per germline, CDR1 LGHNT and CDR2 FRNRAP.

About this clone itself: This same CDR3 is encoded by further DNA sequences in the sample. The chain is built from TRBV27 and TRBJ1-5; D ambiguous. Trimming removed 2 bases from V and 1 base from J, with 9 bases in between. The germline CDR1 and CDR2 sequences are MNHEY and SMNVEV (reference sequence). The CDR3 covers 15 residues. CDR3 DNA sequence: TGTGCCAGCAGTTTACTGGGGAACAGCAATCAGCCCCAGCATTTT. Translated, it gives CASSLLGNSNQPQHF.

This clone was recorded a few times. This rearrangement joins TRBV7-9 to TRBJ2-7, with TRBD2 as a possible D gene (5 bases). V lost 4 bases and J lost 3, with 10 bases in between. CDR1 and CDR2 from the germline V gene are SEHNR and FQNEAQ (reference sequence). This CDR3 is 13 amino acids long. The CDR3 protein is CASSSRGSYEQYF. In nucleotides, the CDR3 is TGTGCCAGCAGCTCCCGTGGGAGCTACGAGCAGTACTTC.

About this clone itself: Within the sample, other DNA sequences also encode this same CDR3. The chain has TRBV5-4 and TRBJ2-7; D possibly matches TRBD1 or TRBD2 (5 bases each). This CDR3 has 13 residues. Germline lookup yields CDR1 SGHNT and CDR2 YYREEE (reference sequence). The ends were cut back, 4 bases at V and 2 bases at J, with 10 bases in the middle. This CDR3 is CASSPGRPYEQYF. DNA for the CDR3: TGTGCCAGCAGCCCGGGACGGCCCTACGAGCAGTACTTC. Full variable domain (outside the CDR3, taken from reference TRBV5-4 and TRBJ2-7): ETGVTQSPTHLIKTRGQQVTLRCSSQSGHNTVSWYQQALGQGPQFIFQYYREEENGRGNFPPRFSGLQFPNYSSELNVNALELDDSALYLCASSPGRPYEQYFGPGTRLTVT.

This clone has just a few counts. The chain recombines TRBV9 with TRBJ1-1; D is uncertain. Germline V gives CDR1 SGDLS, CDR2 YYNGEE. Trimming cost V 2 bases and J 4 bases, with 12 bases left between them. The CDR3 contains 14 residues. The CDR3 spells CASSVGRRITEAFF. In DNA form, the CDR3 reads TGTGCCAGCAGCGTCGGGAGGAGGATCACTGAAGCTTTCTTT.

The rearrangement links TRBV13 to TRBJ2-1, with 14 bases fitting TRBD2. J gave up 8 bases and V 5 bases, and 5 bases lay outside the gene matches. CDR1 PRHDT and CDR2 FYEKMQ come from the germline V gene (reference sequence). The CDR3 is made up of 15 amino acids. The CDR3 DNA reads TGTGCCAGCAGCCCGGGACTAGCGGGGGTCGATGAGCAGTTCTTC. This sequence encodes CASSPGLAGVDEQFF.

This clone was detected only a few times. The CDR3 loop is CASSEQTAEVYEQYF. In nucleotides, the CDR3 is TGTGCCAGCAGTGAGCAGACAGCGGAAGTCTACGAGCAGTACTTC. The chain is built from TRBV2 and TRBJ2-7, with D possibly called TRBD1 or TRBD2 (5 bases each). Germline V gives CDR1 SNHLY, CDR2 FYNNEI. Trimming took 3 bases from V and 3 from J, leaving 15 bases between them. There are 15 residues in the CDR3.

The chain has TRBV27 and TRBJ2-7; 7 positions match TRBD1. CDR3 length equals 16 residues. The germline V gene has CDR1 MNHEY and CDR2 SMNVEV (reference sequence). Trimming at V came to 6 bases and at J to 3 bases, leaving 14 bases not matched to a gene. The CDR3 DNA reads as TGTGCCAGCAGGATACACAGGGGAGCAACACACTACGAGCAGTACTTC. This sequence encodes CASRIHRGATHYEQYF.

This rearrangement joins TRBV23-1 to TRBJ2-5; tentatively, D is TRBD1 or TRBD2 (5 bases each). TRBV23-1 is designated an ORF whose function remains uncertain. This CDR3 has 16 amino acids. V gave up 4 bases and J gave up 2 bases, with 17 bases separating them. The CDR3 sequence is CASSPAMGTSQETQYF. CDR3 sequence (DNA): TGCGCCAGCAGTCCGGCGATGGGGACGTCTCAAGAGACCCAGTACTTC.

The chain recombines TRBV9 with TRBJ2-5; perhaps TRBD1 as D (6 bases). CDR1 and CDR2 (germline): SGDLS, YYNGEE. Trimming took 1 base from V and 5 from J, leaving 18 bases between them. This CDR3 region has 16 residues. CDR3 loop: CASSVNTWTEGETQYF. In DNA form, the CDR3 reads TGTGCCAGCAGCGTAAATACTTGGACAGAAGGGGAGACCCAGTACTTC. Drawing the rest from reference TRBV9 and TRBJ2-5, the complete variable domain is DSGVTQTPKHLITATGQRVTLRCSPRSGDLSVYWYQQSLDQGLQFLIQYYNGEERAKGNILERFSAQQFPDLHSELNLSSLELGDSALYFCASSVNTWTEGETQYFGPGTRLLVL.

The chain joins TRBV7-9 to TRBJ1-2, with D possibly matching TRBD1 (5 bases). CDR3 length: 16 amino acids. Trimming cost V 5 bases and J 4 bases, with 20 bases left between them. Germline CDR1 is SEHNR and CDR2 is FQNEAQ (reference sequence). The CDR3 here is CASSTQFGAQSYGYTF. In DNA form, the CDR3 reads TGTGCCAGCAGCACCCAGTTCGGGGCTCAGAGCTATGGCTACACCTTC.

V and J are TRBV9 and TRBJ1-1, with D unclear. From germline, CDR1 is SGDLS and CDR2 YYNGEE. Trimming left V 0 bases short and J 7 bases short, with 10 bases between. The CDR3 extends over 13 amino acids. The CDR3 spells CASSVESIDEAFF. DNA of the CDR3: TGTGCCAGCAGCGTAGAGAGTATAGATGAAGCTTTCTTT.

The rearrangement links TRBV9 to TRBJ2-7; unclear D gene. Trimming took 0 bases from V and 5 from J, leaving 9 bases between them. This CDR3 comprises 13 residues. CDR1 is SGDLS and CDR2 is YYNGEE in the germline V gene. CDR3 DNA sequence: TGTGCCAGCAGCGTAGGGCCCTCACACGAGCAGTACTTC. Protein sequence: CASSVGPSHEQYF.

This clone was detected a few times. The chain is built from TRBV29-1 and TRBJ1-2; D unresolved. This CDR3 is 11 amino acids long. In germline, CDR1 is SQVTM, CDR2 ANQGSEA. Trimming removed 4 bases at V and 8 bases at J, with 11 bases between. The CDR3 DNA reads as TGCAGCGTTGTAGTCCTGGGGGGCTACACCTTC. Encoded protein: CSVVVLGGYTF. Drawing the rest from reference TRBV29-1 and TRBJ1-2, the complete variable domain is SAVISQKPSRDICQRGTSLTIQCQVDSQVTMMFWYRQQPGQSLTLIATANQGSEATYESGFVIDKFPISRPNLTFSTLTVSNMSPEDSSIYLCSVVVLGGYTFGSGTRLTVV.

The gene calls are TRBV4-1 and TRBJ1-6, with D perhaps matching TRBD1 (5 bases). CDR1 and CDR2 from the germline V gene are MGHRA and YSYEKL. This CDR3 is 16 amino acids long. Trimming removed 2 bases from V and 7 bases from J, with 15 bases in between. CDR3 sequence: CASSQYQTASNSPLHF. The CDR3 DNA reads as TGCGCCAGCAGCCAATATCAGACAGCTTCCAATTCACCCCTCCACTTT.

The rearrangement joins TRBV29-1 to TRBJ1-2; the match to TRBD1 covers 7 bases. The germline gives CDR1 SQVTM, CDR2 ANQGSEA. Trimming took 8 bases from V and 6 from J; bases not matched to a gene: 12. The CDR3 runs 13 residues. CDR3: CSFRDSDHDGYTF. The CDR3 DNA sequence: TGCAGCTTCAGGGACAGCGACCACGATGGCTACACCTTC. Using reference TRBV29-1 and TRBJ1-2 for the parts outside the CDR3, the full variable domain is SAVISQKPSRDICQRGTSLTIQCQVDSQVTMMFWYRQQPGQSLTLIATANQGSEATYESGFVIDKFPISRPNLTFSTLTVSNMSPEDSSIYLCSFRDSDHDGYTFGSGTRLTVV.

V usage is TRBV14 and J usage is TRBJ2-1; D is perhaps TRBD2 (6 bases). The CDR3 runs 13 residues. V was pared by 4 bases and J by 9 bases, with 13 bases between. Looked up from germline, CDR1 is SGHDN and CDR2 is FVKESK. The CDR3 reads CASSLRLVTEQFF. CDR3 DNA: TGTGCCAGCAGCCTTCGACTAGTAACTGAGCAGTTCTTC.